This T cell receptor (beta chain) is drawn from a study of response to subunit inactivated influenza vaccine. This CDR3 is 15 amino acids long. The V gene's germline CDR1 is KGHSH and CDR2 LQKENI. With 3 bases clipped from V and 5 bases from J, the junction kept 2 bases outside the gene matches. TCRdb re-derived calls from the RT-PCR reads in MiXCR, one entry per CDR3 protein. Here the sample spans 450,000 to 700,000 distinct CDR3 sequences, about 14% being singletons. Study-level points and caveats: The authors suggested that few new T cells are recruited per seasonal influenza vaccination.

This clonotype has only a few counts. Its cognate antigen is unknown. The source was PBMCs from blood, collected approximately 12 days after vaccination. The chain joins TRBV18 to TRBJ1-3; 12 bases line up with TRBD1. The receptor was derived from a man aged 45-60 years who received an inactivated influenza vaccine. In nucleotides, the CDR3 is TGTGCCAGCTCACCGGGACAGGGGGCGAGAAACACCATATATTTT. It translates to CASSPGQGARNTIYF.